Listed below are T cell receptor beta chains from one sample, sequenced in a study of blood T cell repertoires in COVID-19. Clones were sequenced by immunoSEQ multiplex PCR, and TCRdb holds only the in-frame ones, with some missing. The data contain 200,000 to 250,000 clones, about 85% of them seen just once; the ten biggest clones take up 10% to 13%. What was sequenced was PBMCs or T cells enriched from blood (not recorded which). The source of these receptors is a man younger than 45 who had recovered from COVID-19. Both conserved end residues are part of each CDR3. The D gene is left open where the match is weak. Rows give clone size only sometimes, using once, few, many, or a class for an expanded clone.

CDR3: CASSLAREQFF
DNA: TGCGCCAGCAGCTTGGCTCGTGAGCAGTTCTTC
V: TRBV5-1
size: .
J: TRBJ2-1
D: .

CDR3: CASSQEAHPNQPQHF
DNA: TGTGCCAGCAGCCAAGAGGCACACCCCAATCAGCCCCAGCATTTT
V: TRBV3-1/TRBV3-2
size: .
J: TRBJ1-5
D: .

CDR3: CASSPDLGGINYGYTF
DNA: TGTGCCAGCAGCCCAGATCTCGGGGGGATTAACTATGGCTACACCTTC
V: TRBV7-9
size: .
J: TRBJ1-2
D: .

CDR3: CASSPGTSVLGVDTQYF
DNA: TGCGCCAGCAGCCCCGGGACTAGCGTTTTAGGCGTAGATACGCAGTATTTT
V: TRBV5-1
size: .
J: TRBJ2-3
D: TRBD2

CDR3: CAWGNRGGSPLHF
DNA: TGTGCCTGGGGCAATCGGGGTGGGTCACCCCTCCACTTT
V: TRBV30
size: .
J: TRBJ1-6
D: .

CDR3: CASSAEVLKNTFYNEQFF
DNA: TGTGCCAGCAGCGCAGAGGTACTGAAAAACACCTTCTACAATGAGCAGTTCTTC
V: TRBV11-2
size: once
J: TRBJ2-1
D: .

CDR3: CASSLVPGQGKYDTQYF
DNA: TGTGCCAGCAGCTTAGTCCCGGGACAGGGGAAATACGATACGCAGTATTTT
V: TRBV7-2
size: .
J: TRBJ2-3
D: TRBD1

CDR3: CASSQGQGELFF
DNA: TGTGCCAGCAGCCAAGGCCAGGGGGAGCTGTTTTTT
V: TRBV3-1/TRBV3-2
size: .
J: TRBJ2-2
D: .

CDR3: CASSLTAVPNYGYTF
DNA: TGTGCCAGCAGCTTAACAGCAGTCCCAAACTATGGCTACACCTTC
V: TRBV11-2
size: once
J: TRBJ1-2
D: .

CDR3: CAFPRDRARDCGYTF
DNA: TGTGCTTTTCCCCGGGACAGGGCGAGGGATTGTGGCTACACCTTC
V: TRBV21-1
size: .
J: TRBJ1-2
D: .

CDR3: CASSSSPRGGNYGYTF
DNA: TGTGCCAGCAGCTCTTCCCCCCGAGGGGGTAACTATGGCTACACCTTC
V: TRBV11-2
size: .
J: TRBJ1-2
D: .

CDR3: CASSEGGSTDTQYF
DNA: TGTGCCAGCAGTGAAGGGGGGAGCACAGATACGCAGTATTTT
V: TRBV25-1
size: .
J: TRBJ2-3
D: .

CDR3: CASSQDAGTGYGYTF
DNA: TGCGCCAGCAGCCAAGACGCCGGGACAGGCTATGGCTACACCTTC
V: TRBV4-3
size: few
J: TRBJ1-2
D: TRBD1

CDR3: CASSAPDSRTYGYTF
DNA: TGTGCCAGCAGCGCCCCTGACAGCCGTACCTATGGCTACACCTTC
V: TRBV9
size: .
J: TRBJ1-2
D: .

CDR3: CASVHGTSGSNEQFF
DNA: TGTGCCAGCGTTCACGGGACTAGCGGATCTAATGAGCAGTTCTTC
V: TRBV18
size: .
J: TRBJ2-1
D: TRBD2

CDR3: CASRLDISGGYEKLFF
DNA: TGTGCCAGCAGACTTGACATAAGCGGAGGGTATGAAAAACTGTTTTTT
V: TRBV7-9
size: .
J: TRBJ1-4
D: .

CDR3: CASSPLDRVDYEQYF
DNA: TGTGCCAGCTCACCATTAGACAGGGTTGACTACGAGCAGTACTTC
V: TRBV18
size: .
J: TRBJ2-7
D: TRBD1

CDR3: CASRAGAVGDTQYF
DNA: TGTGCCAGCAGAGCGGGAGCAGTGGGAGATACGCAGTATTTT
V: TRBV28
size: .
J: TRBJ2-3
D: TRBD2

CDR3: CSGHENTEAFF
DNA: TGCAGCGGACACGAGAACACTGAAGCTTTCTTT
V: TRBV29-1
size: .
J: TRBJ1-1
D: .

CDR3: CASSPNSGGPQETQYF
DNA: TGCGCCAGCAGCCCTAATAGCGGGGGGCCGCAAGAGACCCAGTACTTC
V: TRBV5-1
size: .
J: TRBJ2-5
D: TRBD2

CDR3: CASSLSGSTEAFF
DNA: TGTGCCAGCAGCTTATCGGGGTCCACTGAAGCTTTCTTT
V: TRBV7-8
size: .
J: TRBJ1-1
D: .

CDR3: CASSYSRQGNQPQHF
DNA: TGTGCCAGCAGTTACTCGCGACAGGGGAATCAGCCCCAGCATTTT
V: TRBV6-6
size: .
J: TRBJ1-5
D: TRBD1

CDR3: CASSEPAGGLAKTYEQYF
DNA: TGTGCCAGCAGTGAACCGGCAGGGGGCCTTGCTAAAACCTACGAGCAGTACTTC
V: TRBV2
size: .
J: TRBJ2-7
D: TRBD1

CDR3: CASSGVAGGHTDTQYF
DNA: TGTGCCAGCAGCGGGGTAGCGGGGGGGCACACAGATACGCAGTATTTT
V: TRBV9
size: .
J: TRBJ2-3
D: TRBD2

CDR3: CASSRGTESWHTQYF
DNA: TGTGCCAGCAGCCGGGGGACAGAATCCTGGCATACGCAGTATTTT
V: TRBV7-9
size: once
J: TRBJ2-3
D: .

CDR3: CASSPLLTGGNEKLFF
DNA: TGTGCCAGCAGCCCTCTCCTGACAGGGGGTAATGAAAAACTGTTTTTT
V: TRBV11-2
size: .
J: TRBJ1-4
D: TRBD1

CDR3: CASGLVLGRLTEKLFF
DNA: TGTGCTAGTGGTTTGGTACTAGGTCGGCTCACCGAAAAACTGTTTTTT
V: TRBV12-5
size: .
J: TRBJ1-4
D: .

CDR3: CASRLTSDNEQFF
DNA: TGTGCCAGCAGACTCACTAGCGACAATGAGCAGTTCTTC
V: TRBV27
size: .
J: TRBJ2-1
D: TRBD2

CDR3: CASSLAGGPGEQYF
DNA: TGTGCCAGCAGTCTAGCGGGAGGGCCGGGGGAGCAGTACTTC
V: TRBV28
size: .
J: TRBJ2-7
D: TRBD2

CDR3: CASSQVAANYGYTF
DNA: TGTGCCAGCAGCCAAGTCGCAGCTAACTATGGCTACACCTTC
V: TRBV14
size: .
J: TRBJ1-2
D: .

CDR3: CASSAGTAYYQPQHF
DNA: TGTGCCAGCAGTGCCGGGACAGCCTATTATCAGCCCCAGCATTTT
V: TRBV28
size: .
J: TRBJ1-5
D: TRBD1

CDR3: CASSSTDRAYGYTF
DNA: TGTGCCAGCAGCTCCACCGACAGGGCGTATGGCTACACCTTC
V: TRBV11-2
size: .
J: TRBJ1-2
D: TRBD1

CDR3: CASSDGAYGPTGELFF
DNA: TGTGCCAGCAGTGACGGGGCGTATGGACCGACCGGGGAGCTGTTTTTT
V: TRBV6-4
size: .
J: TRBJ2-2
D: .

CDR3: CASSPGVWGQEARGYTF
DNA: TGTGCCAGCAGCCCAGGAGTCTGGGGGCAAGAGGCGCGGGGCTACACCTTC
V: TRBV9
size: .
J: TRBJ1-2
D: .

CDR3: CSDRKGVNEQFF
DNA: TGCAGCGATCGGAAGGGGGTCAATGAGCAGTTCTTC
V: TRBV29-1
size: .
J: TRBJ2-1
D: .

CDR3: CASSIKAVSTDTQYF
DNA: TGTGCCAGTAGTATAAAAGCGGTTAGCACAGATACGCAGTATTTT
V: TRBV19
size: .
J: TRBJ2-3
D: .

CDR3: CASTPSGGYEQYF
DNA: TGTGCCAGCACCCCGAGCGGAGGCTACGAGCAGTACTTC
V: TRBV28
size: .
J: TRBJ2-7
D: .

CDR3: CASSLRNRGGELFF
DNA: TGTGCCAGCAGCTTAAGGAATAGAGGCGGGGAGCTGTTTTTT
V: TRBV7-2
size: .
J: TRBJ2-2
D: .

CDR3: CASSYSSRGLTEAFF
DNA: TGTGCCAGCAGTTACTCTTCCAGGGGGCTTACTGAAGCTTTCTTT
V: TRBV6-5
size: .
J: TRBJ1-1
D: TRBD1

CDR3: CASRVYRGRFQPQHF
DNA: TGTGCCAGCAGGGTATACAGGGGGCGATTTCAGCCCCAGCATTTT
V: TRBV28
size: .
J: TRBJ1-5
D: TRBD1

CDR3: CASSDQGGYGYTF
DNA: TGTGCCAGTAGTGACCAAGGAGGGTATGGCTACACCTTC
V: TRBV19
size: .
J: TRBJ1-2
D: .

CDR3: CAWRGQGIPVTF
DNA: TGTGCCTGGAGGGGACAGGGGATACCGGTCACCTTC
V: TRBV30
size: few
J: TRBJ1-2
D: TRBD1

CDR3: CASSFSFPRPNTEAFF
DNA: TGTGCCAGCAGCTTCTCTTTCCCCAGGCCCAACACTGAAGCTTTCTTT
V: TRBV7-9
size: .
J: TRBJ1-1
D: .

CDR3: CASSPPWDRAEQYF
DNA: TGTGCCAGCTCACCACCGTGGGACAGGGCCGAGCAGTACTTC
V: TRBV18
size: .
J: TRBJ2-7
D: TRBD1

CDR3: CSVSGPHPSPLHF
DNA: TGCAGCGTTTCAGGTCCCCATCCGTCACCCCTCCACTTT
V: TRBV29-1
size: .
J: TRBJ1-6
D: .

CDR3: CATSSRDREAGELFF
DNA: TGTGCCACCAGCAGCCGGGACAGGGAGGCCGGGGAGCTGTTTTTT
V: TRBV15
size: .
J: TRBJ2-2
D: TRBD1

CDR3: CASSAGWANEKLFF
DNA: TGTGCCAGCAGCGCGGGGTGGGCTAATGAAAAACTGTTTTTT
V: TRBV7-9
size: .
J: TRBJ1-4
D: .

CDR3: CASSQSGGGSNEKLFF
DNA: TGCGCCAGCAGTCAATCTGGGGGCGGATCAAATGAAAAACTGTTTTTT
V: TRBV23-1
size: .
J: TRBJ1-4
D: .

CDR3: CASSDGSGDGGTEAFF
DNA: TGTGCCAGCAGCGACGGGTCAGGGGATGGTGGCACTGAAGCTTTCTTT
V: TRBV11-2
size: .
J: TRBJ1-1
D: .

CDR3: CASSPRVRGQLNYGYTF
DNA: TGTGCCAGCAGCCCGCGGGTGAGAGGACAGCTTAACTATGGCTACACCTTC
V: TRBV5-6
size: .
J: TRBJ1-2
D: .

CDR3: CASSQRLAADTQYF
DNA: TGTGCCAGCAGCCAAAGGCTAGCAGCAGATACGCAGTATTTT
V: TRBV3-1/TRBV3-2
size: .
J: TRBJ2-3
D: .

CDR3: CASRDGGQGSLEQYF
DNA: TGTGCCAGCAGAGACGGGGGACAGGGGTCCCTAGAGCAGTACTTC
V: TRBV6-5
size: few
J: TRBJ2-7
D: TRBD1

CDR3: CASTGGSRDTQYF
DNA: TGCGCCAGCACGGGGGGATCAAGGGATACGCAGTATTTT
V: TRBV5-1
size: few
J: TRBJ2-3
D: TRBD2

CDR3: CASRGGLAGGETQYF
DNA: TGCGCCAGCAGAGGAGGACTAGCGGGAGGGGAGACCCAGTACTTC
V: TRBV5-1
size: .
J: TRBJ2-5
D: TRBD2

CDR3: CASSVGGRAEAFF
DNA: TGTGCCAGCAGCGTAGGTGGGAGGGCCGAAGCTTTCTTT
V: TRBV9
size: .
J: TRBJ1-1
D: .

CDR3: CASSPGVLAGTGELFF
DNA: TGCGCCAGCAGCCCGGGTGTCCTAGCGGGCACCGGGGAGCTGTTTTTT
V: TRBV4-1
size: .
J: TRBJ2-2
D: TRBD2

CDR3: CARGPGLAGDDGTGELFF
DNA: TGCGCCCGGGGGCCGGGACTAGCGGGAGATGACGGAACCGGGGAGCTGTTTTTT
V: TRBV10-2
size: once
J: TRBJ2-2
D: TRBD2

CDR3: CASSTSDTDTQYF
DNA: TGTGCCAGTAGTACGTCAGACACAGATACGCAGTATTTT
V: TRBV19
size: .
J: TRBJ2-3
D: .

CDR3: CASSYSWGVGTDTQYF
DNA: TGTGCCAGCAGTTACTCATGGGGGGTTGGCACAGATACGCAGTATTTT
V: TRBV6-5
size: .
J: TRBJ2-3
D: .